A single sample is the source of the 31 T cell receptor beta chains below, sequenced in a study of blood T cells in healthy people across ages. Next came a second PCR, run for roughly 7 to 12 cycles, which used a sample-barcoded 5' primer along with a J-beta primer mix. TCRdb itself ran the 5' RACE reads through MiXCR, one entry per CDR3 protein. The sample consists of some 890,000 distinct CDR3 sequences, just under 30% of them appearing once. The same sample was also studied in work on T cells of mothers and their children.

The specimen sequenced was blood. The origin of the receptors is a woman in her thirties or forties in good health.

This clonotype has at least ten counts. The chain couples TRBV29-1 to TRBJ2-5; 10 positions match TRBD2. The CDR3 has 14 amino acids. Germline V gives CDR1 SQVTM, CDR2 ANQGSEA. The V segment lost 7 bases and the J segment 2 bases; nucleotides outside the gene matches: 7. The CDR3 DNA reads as TGCAGCGCATTAGGACTAGCGGAGCAAGAGACCCAGTACTTC. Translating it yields CSALGLAEQETQYF.

CDR3 in amino acids: CASSLMGTSGIYEQYF. The CDR3 coding sequence is TGTGCCAGCTCACTGATGGGGACTAGCGGGATATACGAGCAGTACTTC. The chain couples TRBV18 to TRBJ2-4, with 13 bases fitting TRBD2. The DNA end favors TRBJ2-7, so the J call may be wrong. The germline V gene encodes CDR1 KGHSH and CDR2 LQKENI. The CDR3 has 16 residues.

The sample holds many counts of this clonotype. CDR3 residues: CSARVRASSTDTQYF. CDR3 nucleotide sequence: TGCAGTGCTAGAGTGCGGGCCTCAAGCACAGATACGCAGTATTTT. J is TRBJ2-3 and V is TRBV20-1, with D possibly being TRBD2 (5 bases). Deletions cut 1 base from V and 0 bases from J, with 11 bases between. There are 15 residues in the CDR3. Germline CDR1 reads DFQATT; CDR2 reads SNEGSKA (reference sequence).

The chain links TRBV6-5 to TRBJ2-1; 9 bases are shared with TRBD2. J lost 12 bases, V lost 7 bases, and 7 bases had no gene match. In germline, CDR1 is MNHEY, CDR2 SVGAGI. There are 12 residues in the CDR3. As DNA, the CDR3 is TGTGCCAGCATGGAAGGGCGGGGGGGGCAGTTCTTC. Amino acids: CASMEGRGGQFF.

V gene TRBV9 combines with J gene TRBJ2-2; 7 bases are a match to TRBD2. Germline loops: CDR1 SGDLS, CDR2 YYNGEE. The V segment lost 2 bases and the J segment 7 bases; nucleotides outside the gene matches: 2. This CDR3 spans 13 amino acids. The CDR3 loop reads CASSVAGDGELFF. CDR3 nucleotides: TGTGCCAGCAGCGTCGCGGGGGACGGGGAGCTGTTTTTT.

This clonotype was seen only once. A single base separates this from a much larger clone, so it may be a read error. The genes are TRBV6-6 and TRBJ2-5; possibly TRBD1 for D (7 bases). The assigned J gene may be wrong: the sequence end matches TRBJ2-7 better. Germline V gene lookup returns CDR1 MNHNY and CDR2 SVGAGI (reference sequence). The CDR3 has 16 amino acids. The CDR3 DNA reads TGTGCCAGCAGTTACTCCACTAGCAGGGGGGCTAACGAGCAGTACTTC. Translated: CASSYSTSRGANEQYF.

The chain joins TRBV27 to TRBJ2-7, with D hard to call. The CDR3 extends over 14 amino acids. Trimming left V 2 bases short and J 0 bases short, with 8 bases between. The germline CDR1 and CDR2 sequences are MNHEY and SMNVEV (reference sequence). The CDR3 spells CASSLNVNSYEQYF. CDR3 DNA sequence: TGTGCCAGCAGTTTAAATGTCAACTCCTACGAGCAGTACTTC.

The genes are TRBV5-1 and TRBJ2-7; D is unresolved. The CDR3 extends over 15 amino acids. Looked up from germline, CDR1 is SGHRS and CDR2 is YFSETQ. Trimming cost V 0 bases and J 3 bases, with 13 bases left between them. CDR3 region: CASSLGQSSIYEQYF. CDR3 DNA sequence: TGCGCCAGCAGCTTGGGGCAGAGCTCAATCTACGAGCAGTACTTC.

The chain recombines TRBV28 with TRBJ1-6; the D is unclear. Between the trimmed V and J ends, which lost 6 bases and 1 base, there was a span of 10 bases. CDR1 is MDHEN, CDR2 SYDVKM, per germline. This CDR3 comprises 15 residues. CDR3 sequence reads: CASSRTGSYNSPLHF. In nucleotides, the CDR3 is TGTGCCAGCAGCCGCACCGGATCCTATAATTCACCCCTCCACTTT.

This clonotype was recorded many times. DNA for the CDR3: TGTGCCAGCAGCTTAGAGCTGGGTACGCAGTATTTT. Translation: CASSLELGTQYF. This chain joins TRBV7-2 and TRBJ2-3; D ambiguous. The V gene's germline CDR1 is SGHTA and CDR2 FQGNSA. CDR3 size: 12 residues. Trimming cost V 1 base and J 8 bases, with 7 bases left between them. The full variable domain, completed using reference TRBV7-2 and TRBJ2-3, is GAGVSQSPSNKVTEKGKDVELRCDPISGHTALYWYRQSLGQGLEFLIYFQGNSAPDKSGLPSDRFSAERTGGSVSTLTIQRTQQEDSAVYLCASSLELGTQYFGPGTRLTVL.

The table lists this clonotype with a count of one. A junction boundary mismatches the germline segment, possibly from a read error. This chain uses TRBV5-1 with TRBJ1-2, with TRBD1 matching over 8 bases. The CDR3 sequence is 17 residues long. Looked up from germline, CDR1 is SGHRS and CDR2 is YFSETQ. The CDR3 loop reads CASSLVGQGRGAYGYTF. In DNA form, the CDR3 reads TGCGCCAGCAGCTTGGTCGGACAGGGAAGGGGCGCCTATGGCTACACCTTT.

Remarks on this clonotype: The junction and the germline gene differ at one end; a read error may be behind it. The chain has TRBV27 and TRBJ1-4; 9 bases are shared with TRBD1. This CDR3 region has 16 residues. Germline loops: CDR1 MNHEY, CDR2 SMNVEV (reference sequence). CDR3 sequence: CASSLAGTGFNEKRFF. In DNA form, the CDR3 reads TGTGCCAGCAGTCTTGCCGGGACAGGGTTCAATGAAAAACGGTTTTTT.

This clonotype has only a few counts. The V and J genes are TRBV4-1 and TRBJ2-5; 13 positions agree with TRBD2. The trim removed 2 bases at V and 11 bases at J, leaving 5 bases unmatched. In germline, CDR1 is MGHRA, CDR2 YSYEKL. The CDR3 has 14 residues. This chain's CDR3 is CASSQSGTSGEQYF. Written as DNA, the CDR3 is TGCGCCAGCAGCCAATCCGGGACTAGCGGGGAGCAGTACTTC.

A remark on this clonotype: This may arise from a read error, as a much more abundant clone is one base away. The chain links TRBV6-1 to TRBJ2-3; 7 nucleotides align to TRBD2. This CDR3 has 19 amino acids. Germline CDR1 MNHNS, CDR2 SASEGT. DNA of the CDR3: TGTGCCAGCAGCACATCACTCGGGAGGAGGCAGGCAGGACGAGATACGCGGTATTTT. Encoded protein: CASSTSLGRRQAGRDTRYF.

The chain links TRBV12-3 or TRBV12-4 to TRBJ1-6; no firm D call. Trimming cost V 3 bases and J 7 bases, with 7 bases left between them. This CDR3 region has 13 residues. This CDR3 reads CASSFNRNSPLHF. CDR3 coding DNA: TGTGCCAGCAGTTTTAACAGAAATTCACCCCTCCACTTT.

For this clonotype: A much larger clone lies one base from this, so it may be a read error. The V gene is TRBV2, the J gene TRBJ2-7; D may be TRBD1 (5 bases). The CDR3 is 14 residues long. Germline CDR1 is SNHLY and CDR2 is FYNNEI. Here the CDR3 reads CATRSGLPPYEQYF. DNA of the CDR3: TGTGCTACTCGTTCAGGGCTCCCCCCCTACGAGCAGTACTTC.

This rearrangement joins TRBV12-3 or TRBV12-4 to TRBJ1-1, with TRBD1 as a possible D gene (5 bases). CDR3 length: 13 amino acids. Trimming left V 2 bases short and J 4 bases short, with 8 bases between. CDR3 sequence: CASSLTTGTEAFF. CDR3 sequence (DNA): TGTGCCAGCAGTTTAACTACAGGCACTGAAGCTTTCTTT.

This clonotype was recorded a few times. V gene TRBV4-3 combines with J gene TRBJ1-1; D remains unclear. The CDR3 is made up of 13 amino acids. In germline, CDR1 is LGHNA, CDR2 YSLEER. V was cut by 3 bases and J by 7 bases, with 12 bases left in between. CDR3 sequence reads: CASSQDEHNEAFF. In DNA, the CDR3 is TGCGCCAGCAGCCAGGATGAGCATAATGAAGCTTTCTTT.

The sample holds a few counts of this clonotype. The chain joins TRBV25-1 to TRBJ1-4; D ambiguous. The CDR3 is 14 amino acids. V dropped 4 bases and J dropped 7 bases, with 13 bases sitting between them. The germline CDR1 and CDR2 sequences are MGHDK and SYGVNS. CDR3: CASSVAPRGEKLFF. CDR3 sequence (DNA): TGTGCCAGCAGTGTGGCCCCTCGTGGTGAAAAACTGTTTTTT.

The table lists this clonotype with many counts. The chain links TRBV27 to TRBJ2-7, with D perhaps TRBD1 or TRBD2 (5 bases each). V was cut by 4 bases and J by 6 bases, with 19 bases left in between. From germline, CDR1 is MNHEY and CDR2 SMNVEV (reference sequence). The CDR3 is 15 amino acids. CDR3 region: CASSSSGTWLSEQYF. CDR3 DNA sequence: TGTGCCAGCAGTTCTTCCGGGACCTGGCTTAGCGAGCAGTACTTC.

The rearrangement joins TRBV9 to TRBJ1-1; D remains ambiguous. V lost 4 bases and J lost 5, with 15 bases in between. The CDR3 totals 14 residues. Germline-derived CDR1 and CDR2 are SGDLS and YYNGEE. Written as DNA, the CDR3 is TGTGCCAGCAGCTCCTCAGGTGAGGGTACTGAAGCTTTCTTT. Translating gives CASSSSGEGTEAFF.

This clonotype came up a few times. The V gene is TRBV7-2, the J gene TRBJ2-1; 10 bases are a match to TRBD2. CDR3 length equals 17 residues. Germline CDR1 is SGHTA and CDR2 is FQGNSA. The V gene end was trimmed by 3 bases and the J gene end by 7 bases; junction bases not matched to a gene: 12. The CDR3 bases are TGTGCCAGCAGCTTGGGGGCGGGAGCGGGGGGGCCTAATGAGCAGTTCTTC. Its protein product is CASSLGAGAGGPNEQFF.

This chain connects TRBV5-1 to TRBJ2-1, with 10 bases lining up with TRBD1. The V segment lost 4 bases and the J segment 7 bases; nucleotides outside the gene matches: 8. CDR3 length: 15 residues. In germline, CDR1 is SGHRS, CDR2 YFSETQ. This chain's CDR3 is CASSPGTGALNEQFF. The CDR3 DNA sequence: TGCGCCAGCAGCCCCGGGACAGGGGCGTTAAATGAGCAGTTCTTC.

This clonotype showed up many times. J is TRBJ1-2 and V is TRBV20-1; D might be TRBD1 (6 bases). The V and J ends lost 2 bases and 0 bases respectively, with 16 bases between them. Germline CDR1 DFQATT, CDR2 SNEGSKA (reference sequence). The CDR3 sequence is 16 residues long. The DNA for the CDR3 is TGCAGTGCTAGATACCTGGACAGTACCACTAACTATGGCTACACCTTC. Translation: CSARYLDSTTNYGYTF.

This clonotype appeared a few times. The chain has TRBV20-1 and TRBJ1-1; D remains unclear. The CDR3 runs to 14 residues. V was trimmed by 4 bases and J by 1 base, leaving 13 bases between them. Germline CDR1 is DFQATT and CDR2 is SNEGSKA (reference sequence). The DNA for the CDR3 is TGCAGTGCTAAGGGTCAGACATCGAACACTGAAGCTTTCTTT. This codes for CSAKGQTSNTEAFF.

The CDR3 sequence: CASREAGTDEKLFF. The CDR3 DNA reads TGTGCCAGCCGAGAGGCAGGGACAGATGAAAAACTGTTTTTT. V is TRBV28 and J is TRBJ1-4; the match to TRBD1 covers 7 bases. CDR1 and CDR2 (germline): MDHEN, SYDVKM. V trimming: 8 bases; J trimming: 6 bases; junction bases outside the gene matches: 9. CDR3 length: 14 amino acids.

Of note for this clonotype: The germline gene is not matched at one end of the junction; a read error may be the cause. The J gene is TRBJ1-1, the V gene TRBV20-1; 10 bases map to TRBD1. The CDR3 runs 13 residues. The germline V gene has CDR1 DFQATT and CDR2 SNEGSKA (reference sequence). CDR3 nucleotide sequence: TGCAGTGTTAGAGACAGGGGGCGGTTTCGAGCTTTCTTT. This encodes CSVRDRGRFRAFF.

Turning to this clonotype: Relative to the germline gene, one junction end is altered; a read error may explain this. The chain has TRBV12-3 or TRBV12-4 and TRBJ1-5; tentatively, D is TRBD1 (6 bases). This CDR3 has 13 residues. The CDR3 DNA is TGTACCAGCAGAAGACAGGCCTTTGAGCCCCAGCATTTT. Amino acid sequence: CTSRRQAFEPQHF.

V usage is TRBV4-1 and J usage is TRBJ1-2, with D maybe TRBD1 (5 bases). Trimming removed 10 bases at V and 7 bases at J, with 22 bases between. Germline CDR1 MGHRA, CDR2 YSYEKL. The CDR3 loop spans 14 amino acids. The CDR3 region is CATNIRTPSGGYTF. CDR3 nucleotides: TGCGCCACAAACATAAGGACACCCTCAGGTGGCTACACCTTC.

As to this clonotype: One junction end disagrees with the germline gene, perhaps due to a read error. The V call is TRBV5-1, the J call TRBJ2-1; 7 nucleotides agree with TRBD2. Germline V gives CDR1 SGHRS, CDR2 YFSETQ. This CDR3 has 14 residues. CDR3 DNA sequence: TGCGCCAGTAGCTTCGCCTGGGAGGGTAATGAGCAGTTCTTC. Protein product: CASSFAWEGNEQFF.

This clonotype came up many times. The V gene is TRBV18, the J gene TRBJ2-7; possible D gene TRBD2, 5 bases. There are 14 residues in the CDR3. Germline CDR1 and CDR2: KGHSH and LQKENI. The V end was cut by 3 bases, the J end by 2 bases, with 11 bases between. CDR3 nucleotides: TGTGCCAGCTCACCTCCCGGGATCCCCTACGAGCAGTACTTC. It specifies CASSPPGIPYEQYF.